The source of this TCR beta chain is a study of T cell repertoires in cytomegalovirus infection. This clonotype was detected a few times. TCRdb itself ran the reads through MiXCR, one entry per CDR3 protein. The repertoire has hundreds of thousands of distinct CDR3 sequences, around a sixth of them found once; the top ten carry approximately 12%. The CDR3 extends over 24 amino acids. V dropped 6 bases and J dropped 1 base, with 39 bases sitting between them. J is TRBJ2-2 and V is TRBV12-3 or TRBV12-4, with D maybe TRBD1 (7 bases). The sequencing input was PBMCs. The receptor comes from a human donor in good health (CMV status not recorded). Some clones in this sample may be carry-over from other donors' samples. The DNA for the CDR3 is TGTGCCAGCAGATCGGGCGGAGGGGGCTTTCCAAACTCGCTCCTACAGAAGAACACCGGGGAGCTGTTTTTT. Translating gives CASRSGGGGFPNSLLQKNTGELFF.